This T cell receptor (beta chain) was sequenced during a study of cytomegalovirus exposure and HLA in healthy donors. Only in-frame clones appear in the TCRdb table, and some are missing; sequencing was by immunoSEQ multiplex PCR. The sample consists of roughly 100,000 clones, about 88% of them appearing once. Of note for this clone: Its antigen remains unknown.

General observations from the study: It was confirmed in vitro that three of the CMV-associated chains were specific for CMV antigens. High specificity and sensitivity for cytomegalovirus status were reported for the classifier. While the bulk of TCR sequences proved rare, some public TCRs turned up in many donors. The TCR clusters that emerged in the first cohort tended, a later analysis found, to co-occur in the approximately 120 validation repertoires.

This CDR3 has 16 residues. Trimming left V 0 bases short and J 4 bases short, with 16 bases between. From germline, CDR1 is SGHRS and CDR2 YFSETQ. Sequenced sample: PBMCs. The chain joins TRBV5-1 to TRBJ1-1; possibly TRBD1 for D (5 bases). This receptor was taken from a woman younger than 30 in good health and CMV-seropositive. DNA of the CDR3: TGCGCCAGCAGCTTGGAAACCGCGGGGCGGGCCACTGAAGCTTTCTTT. It encodes CASSLETAGRATEAFF.